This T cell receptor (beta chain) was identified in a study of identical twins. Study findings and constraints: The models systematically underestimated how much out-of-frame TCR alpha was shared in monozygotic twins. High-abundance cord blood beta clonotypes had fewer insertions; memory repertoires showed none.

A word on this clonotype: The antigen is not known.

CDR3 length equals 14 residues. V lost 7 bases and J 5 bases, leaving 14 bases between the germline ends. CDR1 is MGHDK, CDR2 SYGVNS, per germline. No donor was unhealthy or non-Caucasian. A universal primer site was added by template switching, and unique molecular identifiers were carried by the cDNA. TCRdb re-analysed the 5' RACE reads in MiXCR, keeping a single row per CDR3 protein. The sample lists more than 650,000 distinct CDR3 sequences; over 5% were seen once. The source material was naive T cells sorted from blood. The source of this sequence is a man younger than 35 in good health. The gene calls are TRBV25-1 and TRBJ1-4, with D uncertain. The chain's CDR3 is CASKGVNPNEKLFF. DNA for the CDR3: TGTGCCAGCAAGGGAGTCAACCCGAATGAAAAACTGTTTTTT.